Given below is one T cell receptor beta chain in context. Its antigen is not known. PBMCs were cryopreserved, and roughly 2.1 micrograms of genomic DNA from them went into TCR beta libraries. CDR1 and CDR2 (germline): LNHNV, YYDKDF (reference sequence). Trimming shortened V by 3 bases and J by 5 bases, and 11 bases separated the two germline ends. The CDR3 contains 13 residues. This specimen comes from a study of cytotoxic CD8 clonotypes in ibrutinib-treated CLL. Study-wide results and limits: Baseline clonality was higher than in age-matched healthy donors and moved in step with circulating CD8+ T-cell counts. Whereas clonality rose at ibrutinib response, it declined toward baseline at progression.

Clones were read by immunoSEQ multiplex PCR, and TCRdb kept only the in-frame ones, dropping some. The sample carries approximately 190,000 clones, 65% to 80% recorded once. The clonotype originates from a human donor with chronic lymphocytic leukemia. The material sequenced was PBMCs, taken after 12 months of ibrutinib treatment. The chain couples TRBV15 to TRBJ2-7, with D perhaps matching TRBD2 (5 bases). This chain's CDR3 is CATSRGDDHEQYF. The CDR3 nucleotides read TGTGCCACCAGCAGGGGAGACGATCACGAGCAGTACTTC.